This T cell receptor beta chain was sequenced in a study of identifying expanded T cells in peripheral blood. Study-wide findings and caveats: Approximately two-week clone count variance significantly increased as total template count grew.

The V end was cut by 3 bases, the J end by 0 bases, with 14 bases between. The CDR3 is 15 residues long. The germline gives CDR1 SQVTM, CDR2 ANQGSEA. Collection occurred without any documented infections or immune events in donors. The table came from immunoSEQ multiplex PCR; TCRdb's copy has only in-frame clones and leaves some out. The data show some 93,000 clones, around 90% seen once. In its sample, this clone was seen once. What it binds is not known. The chain carries TRBV29-1 and TRBJ1-1, with D tentatively TRBD1 (5 bases). This receptor was obtained from a person aged 18-70 years in good health. The sample taken for sequencing was blood. The CDR3 sequence: CSVEGQGTLNTEAFF. In nucleotides, the CDR3 is TGCAGCGTTGAGGGTCAGGGAACCTTGAACACTGAAGCTTTCTTT.